These 10 T cell receptor beta chains were all obtained from the same sample, sequenced in a study of T cell clonality in common variable immunodeficiency. The data were produced by immunoSEQ multiplex PCR, yet TCRdb's version contains in-frame clones alone and is incomplete. The sample shows 45,000 to 55,000 clones, none of them appearing just once. Sequencing was carried out using peripheral blood mononuclear cells. These receptors originate from a person between 18 and 69 years old in good health.

This clone was counted at least ten times. This CDR3 is CASSQTSGTVSYEQYF. CDR3 DNA (partial): TGCGCCAGCAGCCAAACCTCCGGGACAGTTTCCTACGAG. The rearrangement joins TRBV4-1 to TRBJ2-7, with 7 bases identical to TRBD1. The CDR3 goes on 3 residues after the read ends, and that part is filled in from the germline J gene. CDR1 and CDR2 (germline): MGHRA, YSYEKL. This CDR3 has 16 amino acids. V lost 2 bases and J lost 1; bases outside the gene matches: 8.

This clone has a count of ten or more. The observed sequence ends 3 residues before the CDR3 terminus, with the missing tail filled in from the germline J gene. This rearrangement joins TRBV5-5 to TRBJ1-1; no clear D gene. This CDR3 spans 13 amino acids. The germline CDR1 and CDR2 sequences are SGHKS and YYEKEE (reference sequence). V lost 0 bases to trimming and J lost 7 bases, with 10 bases between them. The DNA read from the CDR3 is TGTGCCAGCAGCTTGGTAACAGCCGTTGAA. This sequence encodes CASSLVTAVE. The full CDR3 protein reads CASSLVTAVEAFF.

This clone was picked up many times. Read data end 3 residues before the CDR3 end; the end is taken from the germline J gene. The chain links TRBV20-1 to TRBJ1-1; 7 nucleotides align to TRBD1. J gave up 0 bases and V 1 base, and 2 bases lay outside the gene matches. CDR3 size: 14 residues. CDR1 and CDR2 from the germline V gene are DFQATT and SNEGSKA (reference sequence). The CDR3 sequence: CSARVGQLNTEAFF. The covered CDR3 bases are TGCAGTGCTAGAGTGGGACAGTTGAACACTGAA.

This clone was found many times. Germline is not matched at one junction end, which may reflect a read error. The CDR3 end is not reached by the read, which stops 3 residues before it; the germline J gene fills it in. The chain uses TRBV7-8 and TRBJ1-5; no firm D call. Germline V gene sequence: CDR1 SGHVS, CDR2 FQNEAQ. This CDR3 has 14 amino acids. The covered CDR3 bases are TGTGCCAGCAGGTTAGGAGCGACCAATCAGCCC. Protein sequence: CASRLGATNQP. The entire CDR3 is CASRLGATNQPQHF.

Remarks on this clone: With the read ending 3 residues before the CDR3 end, the germline J gene is used to fill in that end. The chain couples TRBV7-6 to TRBJ2-3; 8 bases are a match to TRBD2. V dropped 0 bases and J dropped 8; count of bases not matched to a gene: 10. Germline V lookup: CDR1 SGHVS, CDR2 FNYEAQ. There are 16 residues in the CDR3. The sequenced part of the CDR3 DNA is TGTGCCAGCAGCTTAGCGGTTTTGAGCGGGAGTGGTACG. This sequence encodes CASSLAVLSGSGT. The full CDR3 protein reads CASSLAVLSGSGTQYF.

At least ten counts were recorded for this clone. The read halts 3 residues ahead of the CDR3 end, with the missing end drawn from the germline J gene. The genes are TRBV4-1 and TRBJ1-1; D unclear. The CDR3 has 14 amino acids. Between the trimmed V and J ends, which lost 5 bases and 3 bases, there was a span of 13 bases. Germline V gene sequence: CDR1 MGHRA, CDR2 YSYEKL. The covered CDR3 bases are TGCGCCAGCAGCGTACGCAGAGAAGACACTGAA. This codes for CASSVRREDTE. The complete CDR3 reads CASSVRREDTEAFF.

This clone showed up many times. The covered CDR3 bases are TGTGCCAGTAGTATATCGTCACAGACAATCTCTGGAAACACC. This sequence encodes CASSISSQTISGNT. The full CDR3 reads CASSISSQTISGNTIYF. The chain couples TRBV19 to TRBJ1-3; D gene uncertain. The CDR3 goes on 3 residues after the read ends, and that part is filled in from the germline J gene. Germline CDR1 LNHDA, CDR2 SQIVND (reference sequence). The CDR3 runs to 17 residues. V was shortened by 2 bases and J by 0 bases, with 14 bases between the two germline ends. The full variable domain, completed using reference TRBV19 and TRBJ1-3, is DGGITQSPKYLFRKEGQNVTLSCEQNLNHDAMYWYRQDPGQGLRLIYYSQIVNDFQKGDIAEGYSVSREKKESFPLTVTSAQKNPTAFYLCASSISSQTISGNTIYFGEGSWLTVV.

A note on this clone: The read halts 3 residues ahead of the CDR3 end, with the missing end drawn from the germline J gene. This chain uses TRBV5-6 with TRBJ1-3, with no clear D. Germline assignment: CDR1 SGHDT and CDR2 YYEEEE. CDR3 length: 15 residues. V lost 3 bases and J 6 bases, leaving 16 bases between the germline ends. The DNA read from the CDR3 is TGTGCCAGCAGCTGGGCATTTAGAGGATCAAACACC. Residues: CASSWAFRGSNT. The whole CDR3 sequence is CASSWAFRGSNTIYF.

This clone was seen repeatedly, ten times or more. The sequenced fragment ends 3 residues before the CDR3 boundary, so the rest is inferred from the germline J gene. The chain employs TRBV7-8 and TRBJ1-4, with TRBD1 matching 7 bases. Germline trimming cut 6 bases from V and 3 bases from J; bases unmatched to any gene: 7. Germline CDR1 is SGHVS and CDR2 is FQNEAQ. This CDR3 comprises 15 residues. The chain's CDR3 is CASSYRGRPNEKLFF. Incomplete CDR3 DNA: TGTGCCAGCAGTTACAGGGGTCGGCCTAATGAAAAA.

This clone was recorded many times. The DNA ends 3 residues before the CDR3 does, and the rest of the CDR3 is filled in from the germline J gene. V gene TRBV18 combines with J gene TRBJ2-1; 11 bases line up with TRBD2. The germline V gene has CDR1 KGHSH and CDR2 LQKENI. This CDR3 is built from 16 residues. V shed 3 bases and J 5 bases; nucleotides not matched to a gene: 6. CDR3 DNA, as far as it was read: TGTGCCAGCTCACCGGCCGGGACTAGCGGAAACAATGAG. Protein: CASSPAGTSGNNE. The CDR3, in full, reads CASSPAGTSGNNEQFF.